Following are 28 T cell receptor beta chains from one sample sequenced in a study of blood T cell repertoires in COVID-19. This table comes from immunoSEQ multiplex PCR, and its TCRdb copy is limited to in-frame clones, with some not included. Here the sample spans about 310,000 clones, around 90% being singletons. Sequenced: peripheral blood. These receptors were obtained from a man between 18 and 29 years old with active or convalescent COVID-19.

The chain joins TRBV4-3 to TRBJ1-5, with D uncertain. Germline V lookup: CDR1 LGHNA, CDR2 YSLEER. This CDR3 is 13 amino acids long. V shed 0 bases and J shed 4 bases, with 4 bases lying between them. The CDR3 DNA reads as TGCGCCAGCAGCCAAGATGAGAATCAGCCCCAGCATTTT. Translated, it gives CASSQDENQPQHF.

The DNA of the CDR3 is TGTGCCAGCAGCCTAGGACAGACTAGAGACTATGGCTACACCTTC. This gives the protein CASSLGQTRDYGYTF. V usage is TRBV7-8 and J usage is TRBJ1-2, with D possibly TRBD1 on 6 matching bases. V was shortened by 5 bases and J by 3 bases, with 16 bases between the two germline ends. This CDR3 region has 15 residues. Per germline, CDR1 SGHVS and CDR2 FQNEAQ.

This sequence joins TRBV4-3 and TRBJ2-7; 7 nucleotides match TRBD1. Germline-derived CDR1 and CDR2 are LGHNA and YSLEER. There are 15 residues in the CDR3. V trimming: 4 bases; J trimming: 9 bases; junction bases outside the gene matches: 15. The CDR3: CASSPSWDSSTGQYF. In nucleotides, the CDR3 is TGCGCCAGCAGCCCCTCATGGGACAGTTCTACGGGGCAGTACTTC.

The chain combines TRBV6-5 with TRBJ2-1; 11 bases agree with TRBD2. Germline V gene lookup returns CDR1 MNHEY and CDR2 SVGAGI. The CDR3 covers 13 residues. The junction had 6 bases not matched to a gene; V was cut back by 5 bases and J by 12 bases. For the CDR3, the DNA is TGTGCCAGCAGTCCATTAGCGGGGGGGATGCAGTTCTTC. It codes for CASSPLAGGMQFF.

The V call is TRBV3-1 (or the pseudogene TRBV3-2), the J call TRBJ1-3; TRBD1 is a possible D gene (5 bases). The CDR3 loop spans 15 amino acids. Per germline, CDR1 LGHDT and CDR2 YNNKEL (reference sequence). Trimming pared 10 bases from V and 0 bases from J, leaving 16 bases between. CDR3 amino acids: CATGKVGNSGNTIYF. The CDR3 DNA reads TGTGCCACAGGGAAGGTGGGGAACTCTGGAAACACCATATATTTT.

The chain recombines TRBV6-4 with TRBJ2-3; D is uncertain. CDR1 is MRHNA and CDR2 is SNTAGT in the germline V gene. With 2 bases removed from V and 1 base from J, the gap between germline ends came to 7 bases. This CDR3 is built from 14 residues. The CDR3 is CASSDTLGTDTQYF. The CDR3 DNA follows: TGTGCCAGCAGTGACACGCTAGGCACAGATACGCAGTATTTT.

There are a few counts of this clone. CDR3 bases: TGTGCCAGCAGCCAGGGCGGGAGGACCTACAATGAGCAGTTCTTC. Translating it yields CASSQGGRTYNEQFF. The J gene is TRBJ2-1, the V gene TRBV3-1 (or the pseudogene TRBV3-2); TRBD2 agrees at 8 bases. The CDR3 runs 15 residues. V trimming: 3 bases; J trimming: 2 bases; junction bases outside the gene matches: 3. In germline, CDR1 is LGHDT, CDR2 YNNKEL (reference sequence).

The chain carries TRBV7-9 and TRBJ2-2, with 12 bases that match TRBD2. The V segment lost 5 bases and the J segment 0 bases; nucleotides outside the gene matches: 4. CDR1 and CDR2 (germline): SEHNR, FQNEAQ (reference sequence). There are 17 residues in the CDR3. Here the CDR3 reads CASSTRTSGTNTGELFF. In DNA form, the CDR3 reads TGTGCCAGCAGCACCAGGACTAGCGGGACGAACACCGGGGAGCTGTTTTTT.

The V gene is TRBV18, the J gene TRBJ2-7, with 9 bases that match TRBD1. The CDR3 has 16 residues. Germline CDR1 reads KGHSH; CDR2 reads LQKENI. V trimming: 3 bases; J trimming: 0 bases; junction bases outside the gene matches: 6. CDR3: CASSPRQGDSSYEQYF. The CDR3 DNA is TGTGCCAGCTCACCCCGACAGGGGGACAGCTCCTACGAGCAGTACTTC.

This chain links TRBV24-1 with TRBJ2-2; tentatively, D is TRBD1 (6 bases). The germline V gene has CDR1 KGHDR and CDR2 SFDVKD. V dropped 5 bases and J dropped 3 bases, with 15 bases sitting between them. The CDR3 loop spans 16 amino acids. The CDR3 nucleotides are TGTGCCACCAGTGCATTGGGGGCGGTCGACACCGGGGAGCTGTTTTTT. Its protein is CATSALGAVDTGELFF.

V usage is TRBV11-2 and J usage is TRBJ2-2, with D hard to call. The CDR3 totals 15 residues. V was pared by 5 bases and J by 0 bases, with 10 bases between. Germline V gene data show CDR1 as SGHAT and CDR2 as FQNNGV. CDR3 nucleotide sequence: TGTGCCAGCAGCCCCAAATTTCCGAACACCGGGGAGCTGTTTTTT. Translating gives CASSPKFPNTGELFF.

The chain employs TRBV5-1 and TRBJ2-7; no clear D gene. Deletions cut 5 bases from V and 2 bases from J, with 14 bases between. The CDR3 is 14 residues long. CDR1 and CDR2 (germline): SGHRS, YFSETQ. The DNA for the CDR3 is TGCGCCAGCAGGGTGACGGGTCGGACCTACGAGCAGTACTTC. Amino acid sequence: CASRVTGRTYEQYF.

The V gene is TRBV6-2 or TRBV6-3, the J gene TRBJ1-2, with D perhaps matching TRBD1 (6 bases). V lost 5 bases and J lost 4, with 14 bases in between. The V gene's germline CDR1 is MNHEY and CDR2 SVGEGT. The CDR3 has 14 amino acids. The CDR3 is CASSDPGGAYGYTF. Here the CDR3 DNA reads TGTGCCAGCAGTGACCCGGGGGGGGCCTATGGCTACACCTTC.

Written as DNA, the CDR3 is TGTGCCAGTTCAAGAGCGGTATACACCGGGGAGCTGTTTTTT. It is translated as CASSRAVYTGELFF. This rearrangement joins TRBV19 to TRBJ2-2, with a tentative D call TRBD2 (5 bases). The length of the CDR3 is 14 residues. With 8 bases removed from V and 3 bases from J, the gap between germline ends came to 13 bases. Germline V gene sequence: CDR1 LNHDA, CDR2 SQIVND (reference sequence).

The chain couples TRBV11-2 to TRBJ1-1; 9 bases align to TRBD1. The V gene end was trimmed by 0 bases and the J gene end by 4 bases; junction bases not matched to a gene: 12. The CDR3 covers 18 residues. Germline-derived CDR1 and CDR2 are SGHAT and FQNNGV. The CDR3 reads CASSLEKGTGKGSTEAFF. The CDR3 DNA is TGTGCCAGCAGCTTAGAGAAAGGGACAGGGAAAGGGAGCACTGAAGCTTTCTTT.

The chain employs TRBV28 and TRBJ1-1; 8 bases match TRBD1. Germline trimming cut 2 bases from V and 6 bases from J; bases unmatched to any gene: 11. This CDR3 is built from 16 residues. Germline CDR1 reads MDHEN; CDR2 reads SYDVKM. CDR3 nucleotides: TGTGCCAGCAGTTTAATATCAGGGGGCACCGGCGCTGAAGCTTTCTTT. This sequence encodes CASSLISGGTGAEAFF.

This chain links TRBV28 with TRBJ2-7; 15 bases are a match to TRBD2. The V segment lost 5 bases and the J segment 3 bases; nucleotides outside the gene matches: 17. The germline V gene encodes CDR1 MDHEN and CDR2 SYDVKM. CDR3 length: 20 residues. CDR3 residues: CASSPTSGLAGGPSYYEQYF. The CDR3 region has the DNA TGTGCCAGCAGTCCTACGTCTGGACTAGCGGGAGGGCCAAGTTACTACGAGCAGTACTTC.

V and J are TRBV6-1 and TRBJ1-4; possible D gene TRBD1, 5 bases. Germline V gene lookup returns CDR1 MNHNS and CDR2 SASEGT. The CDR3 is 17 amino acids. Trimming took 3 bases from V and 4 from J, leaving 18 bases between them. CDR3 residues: CASSDDPLTAINEKLFF. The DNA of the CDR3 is TGTGCCAGCAGTGACGATCCCTTGACAGCGATTAATGAAAAACTGTTTTTT.

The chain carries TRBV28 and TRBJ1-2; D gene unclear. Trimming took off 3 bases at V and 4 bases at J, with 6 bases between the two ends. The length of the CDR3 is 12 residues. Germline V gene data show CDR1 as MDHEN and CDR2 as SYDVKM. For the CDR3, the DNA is TGTGCCAGCAGTTTTTTTAGCTATGGCTACACCTTC. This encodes CASSFFSYGYTF.

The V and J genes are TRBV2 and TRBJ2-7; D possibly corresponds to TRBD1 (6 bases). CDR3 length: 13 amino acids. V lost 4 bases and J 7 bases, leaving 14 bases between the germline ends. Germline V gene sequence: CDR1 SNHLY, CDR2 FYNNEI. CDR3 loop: CASSGTALGEQYF. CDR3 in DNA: TGTGCCAGCAGTGGGACAGCCCTTGGGGAGCAGTACTTC.

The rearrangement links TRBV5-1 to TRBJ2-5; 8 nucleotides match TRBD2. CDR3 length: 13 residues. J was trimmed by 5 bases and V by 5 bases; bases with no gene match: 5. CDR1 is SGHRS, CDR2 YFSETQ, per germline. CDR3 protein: CASSPTSAETQYF. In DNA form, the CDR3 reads TGCGCCAGCAGTCCGACTAGCGCGGAGACCCAGTACTTC.

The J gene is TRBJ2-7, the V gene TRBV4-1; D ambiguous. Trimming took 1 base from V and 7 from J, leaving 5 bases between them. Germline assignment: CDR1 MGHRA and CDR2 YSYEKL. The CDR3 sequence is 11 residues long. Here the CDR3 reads CASSQVREQYF. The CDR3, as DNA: TGCGCCAGCAGCCAAGTGCGGGAGCAGTACTTC.

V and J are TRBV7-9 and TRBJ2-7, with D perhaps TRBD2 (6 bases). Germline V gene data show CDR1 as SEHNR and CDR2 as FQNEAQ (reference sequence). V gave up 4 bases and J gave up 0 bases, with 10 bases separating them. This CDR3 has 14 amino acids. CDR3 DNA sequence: TGTGCCAGCAGCTCCCGGGAGATCTCCTACGAGCAGTACTTC. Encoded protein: CASSSREISYEQYF. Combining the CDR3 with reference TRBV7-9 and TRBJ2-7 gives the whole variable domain DTGVSQNPRHKITKRGQNVTFRCDPISEHNRLYWYRQTLGQGPEFLTYFQNEAQLEKSRLLSDRFSAERPKGSFSTLEIQRTEQGDSAMYLCASSSREISYEQYFGPGTRLTVT.

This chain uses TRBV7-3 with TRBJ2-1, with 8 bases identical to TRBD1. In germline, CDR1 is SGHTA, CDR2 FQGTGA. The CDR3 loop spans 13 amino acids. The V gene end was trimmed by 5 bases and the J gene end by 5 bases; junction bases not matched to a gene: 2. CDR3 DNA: TGTGCCAGCAGCCAGGACAGGGACAATGAGCAGTTCTTC. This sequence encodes CASSQDRDNEQFF.

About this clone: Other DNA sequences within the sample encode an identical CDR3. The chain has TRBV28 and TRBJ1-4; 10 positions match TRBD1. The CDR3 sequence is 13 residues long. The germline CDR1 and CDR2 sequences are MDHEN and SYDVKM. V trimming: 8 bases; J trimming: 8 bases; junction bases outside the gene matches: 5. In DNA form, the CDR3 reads TGTGCCAGCCTAGACAGGGGGCGGGAAAAACTGTTTTTT. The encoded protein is CASLDRGREKLFF.

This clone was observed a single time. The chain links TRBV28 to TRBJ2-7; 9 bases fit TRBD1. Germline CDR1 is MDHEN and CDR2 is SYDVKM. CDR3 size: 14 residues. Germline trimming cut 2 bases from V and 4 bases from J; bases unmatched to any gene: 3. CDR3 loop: CASSLVQGAYEQYF. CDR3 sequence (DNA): TGTGCCAGCAGTTTAGTACAGGGGGCATACGAGCAGTACTTC.

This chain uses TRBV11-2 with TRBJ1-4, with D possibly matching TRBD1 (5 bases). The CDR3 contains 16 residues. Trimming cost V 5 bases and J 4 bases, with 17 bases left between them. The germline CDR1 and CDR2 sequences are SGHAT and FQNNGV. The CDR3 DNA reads TGTGCCAGCAGCGCCTCTAGGGCAGGGCTTAATGAAAAACTGTTTTTT. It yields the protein CASSASRAGLNEKLFF.

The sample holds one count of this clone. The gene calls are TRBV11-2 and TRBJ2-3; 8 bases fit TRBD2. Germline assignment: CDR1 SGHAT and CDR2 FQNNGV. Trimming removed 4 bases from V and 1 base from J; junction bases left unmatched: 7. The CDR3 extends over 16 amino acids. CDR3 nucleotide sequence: TGTGCCAGCAGCTCTCTACCTAGCGGGCGCACAGATACGCAGTATTTT. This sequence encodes CASSSLPSGRTDTQYF.